This entry describes one TCR beta chain. Its antigen is not identified. The data were taken from a study of shared clonotypes between healthy human individuals. About the research overall: Each donor's CD8 memory used one plate, CD8 naive two, each CD4 subset three. Regarding the study as a whole: Non-shared clonotypes were found to have lower generation probabilities than the clonotypes that were shared by all four of the sorted-subset donors. An anticipated effect of sequencing depth on clonotype sharing among donors was recognized.

Sequenced by immunoSEQ multiplex PCR; TCRdb stores in-frame clones only, minus some. The table has roughly 2,000,000 clones, 80% to 95% seen once; the top ten hold less than 2%. Trimming cost V 4 bases and J 3 bases, with 9 bases left between them. The CDR3 has 14 amino acids. CDR1 is LNHDA, CDR2 SQIVND, per germline (reference sequence). CD45RO-negative CD8 cells positively selected for CCR7 made up the naive population, which excluded terminally differentiated effector memory CD45RA+ cells. This chain links TRBV19 with TRBJ1-4; D uncertain. Sample: naive CD8+ T cells from PBMCs. The source is a man aged 18 to 29 in good health. Some clones in this sample may be carry-over from other donors' samples. The CDR3 nucleotides read TGTGCCAGTAGTAGGGCAGGATCTAATGAAAAACTGTTTTTT. Amino acid sequence: CASSRAGSNEKLFF.